The present TCR beta chain was sequenced within a study of T-cell reconstitution after alpha-beta-depleted transplantation in children. This clonotype was recorded at least ten times. Its target is not known. V shed 5 bases and J 4 bases; nucleotides not matched to a gene: 5. This CDR3 has 14 amino acids. Germline V gene lookup returns CDR1 MNHEY and CDR2 SVGAGI. Study-wide findings and caveats: About two months after transplant, alpha-beta T cells reportedly came from several hundred expanded graft clones. One year post-transplant, T-cell counts and diversity were largely derived from T cells produced anew. There were some patients whose high TCRbeta diversity at day 60 came from surviving recipient T cells and thymic progenitors.

Unique molecular identifiers tagged the TCRbeta library. TCRdb ran MiXCR on the PCR reads and lists one entry per CDR3 protein. The data contain about 110,000 distinct CDR3 sequences, approximately 22% of them seen just once; the ten biggest clones take up 10%. This clonotype was sampled from a male patient between 2 and 10 years old who had a stem cell transplant for chronic granulomatous disease, so the T cells may come from the graft donor. Here the sequenced sample was PBMCs, mostly from graft donor cells, taken 180 days after TCRalphabeta/CD19-depleted stem cell transplant. This sequence joins TRBV6-5 and TRBJ1-3; 7 bases map to TRBD1. CDR3 in amino acids: CASSAGTEGNTIYF. CDR3 sequence (DNA): TGTGCCAGCAGTGCCGGGACAGAGGGAAACACCATATATTTT.